This T cell receptor (beta chain) stems from a study of CXCR3-negative and CXCR3-positive naive CD8 T cells. A remark on this clonotype: Its antigen is undetermined.

Study outcomes and limitations: Both naive subsets, CXCR3-negative and CXCR3-positive, displayed similar TRBV-TRBJ usage, unlike memory cells.

All TRB cDNA libraries came from 5' RACE performed with UMI labels. TCRdb re-called the 5' RACE reads and catalogs CDR3 proteins one per entry, DNA excluded. The table lists 100,000 to 150,000 distinct CDR3 sequences. The CDR3 totals 14 residues. Sequenced sample: naive CXCR3- CD8+ T cells from blood. Indicated subset: CD45RO-CCR7+CD27+CD95- naive CD8+ T cells lacking CXCR3 (TNR3-). The receptor's source is a human donor in good health. Some clones in this sample may be carry-over from other donors' samples. The chain employs TRBV12-3 or TRBV12-4 and TRBJ2-1. This chain's CDR3 is CASSWVTSYNEQFF.